This TCR beta chain originates from a study of neurological immune-mediated disorders. This clonotype has at least ten counts. Its matching antigen is unknown. PBMCs stored at -80 C, numbering 2 million, were the origin of the unsorted libraries. Each CDR3 protein is one row after TCRdb ran MiXCR on the 5' RACE reads. The sample consists of 25,000 to 30,000 distinct CDR3 sequences, roughly 12% of them appearing once. Findings and limits, study-wide: Private repertoires in all groups were suggested, as expanded clones shared no CDR3 amino acid sequences across subjects. Multiple sclerosis patients had less TCR clonal expansion than even healthy controls, unlike HTLV-1-associated myelopathy.

The sample comprised PBMCs. The TCR comes from a man between 60 and 70 years old in good health.

The CDR3 loop is CASSLGTGQNQPQHF. The CDR3, as DNA: TGTGCCAGCAGCTTAGGAACAGGCCAAAATCAGCCCCAGCATTTT. This chain uses TRBV7-9 with TRBJ1-5, with D maybe TRBD1 (5 bases). The CDR3 runs to 15 residues. The germline CDR1 and CDR2 sequences are SEHNR and FQNEAQ (reference sequence). V was shortened by 1 base and J by 4 bases, with 11 bases between the two germline ends.